A selection of T cell receptor beta chains follows, all from one sample in a study of shared clonotypes between healthy human individuals. Libraries were prepared by immunoSEQ multiplex PCR; TCRdb keeps only in-frame clonotypes and omits some of them. Of around 2,000,000 clones listed, just under 95% are singletons. The sequenced sample consisted of naive CD8+ T cells sorted from blood. The receptor source for this set is a man aged 18 to 35 in good health. The CDR3 runs from the conserved cysteine through the conserved F or W. A D gene is named only where the DNA matches it firmly. Some rows have no size entry. The others give once, few or many, or a class for an expanded clone.

v_gene,d_gene,j_gene,abundance,CDR3aa,CDR3nt
TRBV6-1,TRBD2,TRBJ2-1,NA,CASVSGEGYNEQFF,TGTGCCAGCGTTAGCGGGGAGGGCTACAATGAGCAGTTCTTC
TRBV27,NA,TRBJ2-7,once,CASSLAGLGYEQYF,TGTGCCAGCAGTTTAGCGGGACTTGGTTACGAGCAGTACTTC
TRBV6-6,NA,TRBJ1-4,NA,CASIQGLANEKLFF,TGTGCCAGCATCCAGGGGTTAGCTAATGAAAAACTGTTTTTT
TRBV5-1,TRBD1,TRBJ2-7,once,CASSWETGSSYEQYF,TGCGCCAGCAGCTGGGAGACAGGGTCCTCCTACGAGCAGTACTTC
TRBV7-9,NA,TRBJ1-2,NA,CASSAGGNYGYTF,TGTGCCAGCAGCGCCGGAGGTAACTATGGCTACACCTTC
TRBV4-1,NA,TRBJ2-5,NA,CASSQIGRVQETQYF,TGCGCCAGCAGCCAAATCGGACGGGTCCAAGAGACCCAGTACTTC
TRBV6-6,NA,TRBJ1-1,NA,CASSYSSYTEAFF,TGTGCCAGCAGTTACTCGAGCTACACTGAAGCTTTCTTT
TRBV11-2,NA,TRBJ2-5,NA,CASSQVAGGGETQYF,TGTGCCAGCAGCCAAGTGGCAGGAGGAGGTGAGACCCAGTACTTC
TRBV4-2,TRBD2,TRBJ2-1,NA,CASSPGLAGEQFF,TGTGCCAGCAGCCCAGGACTAGCGGGTGAGCAGTTCTTC
TRBV11-2,NA,TRBJ2-1,NA,CASSRTDLSFGAYEQFF,TGTGCCAGCAGCCGCACTGACTTGTCGTTCGGAGCGTATGAGCAGTTCTTC